This TCR beta chain emerged from a study of regulatory T cells in long-lasting Graves disease. This clonotype was counted many times. Its antigen is not identified. Study results and limitations: Persistent cases favored TRBV28, TRBJ1-2 and TRBJ2-5.

Both iRepertoire HTBI primers and Arm-PCR of CDR3 regions were used to build the TCR beta libraries. TCRdb reanalysed the multiplex PCR reads using MiXCR and keeps one entry per CDR3 protein. The sample carries approximately 540,000 distinct CDR3 sequences, around 12% recorded once. The germline V gene encodes CDR1 SGHDT and CDR2 YYEEEE. Unmatched junction bases numbered 11, after V lost 2 bases and J lost 0 bases. This CDR3 region has 18 residues. Noted time point: newly diagnosed GD, antithyroid drugs for less than 3 months. TCR sequences were obtained from RNA taken from PBMCs. The same specimen was also included in a second study, on T cells in Graves' hyperthyroidism and ophthalmopathy.

This sequence originates from a woman aged 25 to 45 with Graves disease. The chain has TRBV5-6 and TRBJ2-7, with 10 bases that match TRBD2. Here the sequenced sample was peripheral blood mononuclear cells (PBMCs), taken at new diagnosis, from a patient treated with antithyroid drugs. CDR3 sequence reads: CASSLLAGFITGSYEQYF. The CDR3 DNA reads TGTGCCAGCAGCTTACTAGCGGGATTTATCACAGGCTCCTACGAGCAGTACTTC.